The rows below give T cell receptor beta chains drawn from one sample of a study of siplizumab effects on memory and regulatory T cells. Data came from immunoSEQ multiplex PCR; TCRdb stores just in-frame clones and leaves some out. This table holds 75,000 to 100,000 clones, about 93% found once. The sequencing sample was made of non-Treg CD4+ T cells sorted from blood. The receptors shown here come from a human donor in good health. CDR3s include the opening cysteine and the closing phenylalanine or tryptophan. For some rows the clone size is stated as once, few or many, or as a class when expanded; others skip it.

CASSSGTGVYEQYF	TRBV28	NA	NA
CASMVADSGNTIYF	TRBV2	TRBJ1-3	NA
CASSAAGQNTEAFF	TRBV7-3	TRBJ1-1	NA
CASTEKDRIYNEQFF	TRBV6-5	TRBJ2-1	NA
CASSLPWGTGSSGELFF	TRBV5-1	TRBJ2-2	once
CASSATRGQGAANEKLFF	TRBV18	TRBJ1-4	NA
CASSFEADQPQHF	TRBV7-9	TRBJ1-5	NA
CASSPTSGSDEQFF	TRBV6-4	TRBJ2-1	few
CSVWTGRGNTEAFF	TRBV29-1	TRBJ1-1	few
CASSQLGQAYGYTF	TRBV14	TRBJ1-2	NA
CSVEAQGLGHEQYF	TRBV29-1	TRBJ2-7	NA
CASTYRVGIYNQPQHF	TRBV28	TRBJ1-5	once
CASSDVGGNTEAFF	TRBV5-4	TRBJ1-1	NA
CASSLPGGLAFF	TRBV10-1	TRBJ1-1	NA
CASSSGTLLQPQHF	TRBV19	TRBJ1-5	NA
CATSRSRLEQYF	TRBV15	TRBJ2-7	NA
CATTDRGRLGETQYF	TRBV5-1	TRBJ2-5	NA
CATTEEAGRYNEQFF	TRBV27	TRBJ2-1	once
CASTLRARAQYF	TRBV2	TRBJ2-5	NA
CASSIPGEYEQYF	TRBV5-5	TRBJ2-7	once
CASSLQASSYEQYF	TRBV5-1	TRBJ2-7	NA
CASNGPGPQHF	TRBV6-1	TRBJ1-5	NA
CASSRSDEYWNYGYTF	TRBV19	TRBJ1-2	NA
CAWNQGGNLANYGYTF	TRBV30	TRBJ1-2	NA
CASSYRTGGAGMNTEAFF	TRBV5-1	TRBJ1-1	NA
CASSPEVVDTQYF	TRBV5-1	TRBJ2-3	NA
CASSGTGVYGYTF	TRBV25-1	TRBJ1-2	NA
CASSLTGTSRTHEQFF	TRBV5-1	TRBJ2-1	NA